What follows describes a single T cell receptor beta chain. The method was immunoSEQ multiplex PCR; TCRdb's version includes in-frame clones alone and lacks a portion of them. The sample has over 35,000 clones; about 89% are singletons. The data stem from a study of OX40 agonist ivuxolimab in advanced cancers. This sequence was found in an adult with an advanced solid tumor such as melanoma, head and neck, liver or kidney cancer. Sequenced here: CD4+ or CD8+ T cells sorted from blood, sampled in a trial of the OX40 agonist ivuxolimab.

DNA of the CDR3: TGCAGCGCCGGGGCAGGGGCCTACGAGCAGTACTTC. Encoded protein: CSAGAGAYEQYF. This chain uses TRBV29-1 with TRBJ2-7, with D possibly being TRBD1 (6 bases). V was cut by 7 bases and J by 2 bases, with 12 bases left in between. From germline, CDR1 is SQVTM and CDR2 ANQGSEA. The CDR3 runs to 12 residues.